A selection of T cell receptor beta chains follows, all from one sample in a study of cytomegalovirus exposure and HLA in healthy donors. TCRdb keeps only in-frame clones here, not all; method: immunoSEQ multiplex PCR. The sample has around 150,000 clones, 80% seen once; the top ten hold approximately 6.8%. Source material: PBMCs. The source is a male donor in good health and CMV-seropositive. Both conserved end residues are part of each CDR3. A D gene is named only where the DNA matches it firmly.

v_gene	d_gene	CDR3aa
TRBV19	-	CASSVIRDMNTEAFF
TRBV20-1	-	CSASPAYEQYF
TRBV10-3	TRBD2	CAISPSGTNTGELFF
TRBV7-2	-	CASSTLGGDQPQHF
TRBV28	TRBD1	CASSPTGGLGSNQPQHF
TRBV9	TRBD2	CASTPGGEIYEQYF
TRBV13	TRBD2	CASSLEGLAGGGNEQFF
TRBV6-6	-	CASSPGGIGLDGYTF
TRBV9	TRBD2	CASRGGAANTGELFF
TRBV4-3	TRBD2	CASSQDRTSGPTNEQFF